This T cell receptor (beta chain) was identified during a study of cytomegalovirus exposure and HLA in healthy donors. Study observations and caveats: When analyzed later, a missense DCLRE1C variant was found to be linked to TCR beta V- and J-gene trimming. When presence/absence was analysed, sequencing depth was taken to be roughly uniform across donors.

60 Vbeta and 13 Jbeta primers were used in PCR. Profiled with immunoSEQ multiplex PCR; TCRdb holds only in-frame clones, not every one. Of 150,000 to 200,000 clones listed, roughly 85% were seen once; the top ten hold roughly 10%. As for this clone: The antigen is unknown. The junction departs from the called germline gene at one end, perhaps through a read error.

The germline gives CDR1 MDHEN, CDR2 SYDVKM. CDR3 length equals 14 residues. The rearrangement joins TRBV28 to TRBJ1-5, with no clear D. Sequencing was performed on PBMCs. The clonotype comes from a man aged 18 to 29 in good health and CMV-seropositive. CDR3: CASNLVSSNQPQHF. The CDR3, as DNA: TGTGCCAGCAATTTAGTTAGCTCCAATCAGCCCCAGCATTTT.